This T cell receptor beta chain is drawn from a study of CD8 T cells in ankylosing spondylitis. This CDR3 is built from 16 residues. V gave up 1 base and J gave up 9 bases, with 20 bases separating them. The table lists this clonotype with a few counts. Its antigen remains unidentified. TCRdb ran MiXCR on the 5' RACE reads and lists one entry per CDR3 protein. The sample holds about 330,000 distinct CDR3 sequences; less than 9.5% are singletons and the top ten take approximately 15%. Study results and limitations: Seemingly characteristic of ankylosing spondylitis blood was a TCR beta motif consisting of 7 or 8 highly homologous variants. In peripheral blood, disease-linked CD8+ clones occurred at relatively low frequencies. The clones that were linked to disease were reported to be significantly enriched in matched synovial fluid samples from ankylosing spondylitis patients.

The specimen was blood, either unsorted or a sorted T cell fraction (not recorded which). The rearrangement joins TRBV12-3 or TRBV12-4 to TRBJ2-3; weak D call: TRBD1 (5 bases). This TCR derives from a male donor with ankylosing spondylitis. As DNA, the CDR3 is TGTGCCAGCAGTTTAGTGGACGCCCCGGCAGGGTACACGCAGTATTTT. Its translation: CASSLVDAPAGYTQYF.